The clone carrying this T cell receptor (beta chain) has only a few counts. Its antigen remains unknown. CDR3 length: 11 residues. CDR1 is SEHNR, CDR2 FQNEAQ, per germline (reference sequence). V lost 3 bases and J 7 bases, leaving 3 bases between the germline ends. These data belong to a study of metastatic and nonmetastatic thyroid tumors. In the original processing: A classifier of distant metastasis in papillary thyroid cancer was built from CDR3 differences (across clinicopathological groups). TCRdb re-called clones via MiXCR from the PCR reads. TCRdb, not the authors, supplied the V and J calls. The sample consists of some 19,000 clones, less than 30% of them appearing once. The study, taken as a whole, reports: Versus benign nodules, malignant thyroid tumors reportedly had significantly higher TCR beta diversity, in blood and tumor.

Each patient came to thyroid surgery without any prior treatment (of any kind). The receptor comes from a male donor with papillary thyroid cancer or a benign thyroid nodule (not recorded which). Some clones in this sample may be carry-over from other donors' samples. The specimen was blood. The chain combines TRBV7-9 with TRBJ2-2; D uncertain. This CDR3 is CASSLYGELFF. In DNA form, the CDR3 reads TGTGCCAGCAGCTTGTACGGGGAGCTGTTTTTT.